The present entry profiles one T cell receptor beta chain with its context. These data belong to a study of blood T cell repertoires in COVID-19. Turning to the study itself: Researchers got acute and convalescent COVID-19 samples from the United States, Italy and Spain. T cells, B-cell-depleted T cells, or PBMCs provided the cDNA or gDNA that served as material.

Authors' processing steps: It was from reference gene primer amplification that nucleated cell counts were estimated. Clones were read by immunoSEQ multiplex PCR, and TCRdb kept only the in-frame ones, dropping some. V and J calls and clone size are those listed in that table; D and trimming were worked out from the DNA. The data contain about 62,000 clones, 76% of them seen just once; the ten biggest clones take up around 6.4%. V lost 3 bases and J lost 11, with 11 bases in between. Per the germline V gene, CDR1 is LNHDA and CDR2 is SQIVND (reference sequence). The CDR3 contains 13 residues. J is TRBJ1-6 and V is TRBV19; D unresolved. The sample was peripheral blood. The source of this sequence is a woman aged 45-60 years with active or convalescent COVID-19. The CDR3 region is CASSMGPLAPLHF. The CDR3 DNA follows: TGTGCCAGTAGTATGGGCCCTCTGGCACCCCTCCACTTT. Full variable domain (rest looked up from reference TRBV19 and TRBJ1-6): DGGITQSPKYLFRKEGQNVTLSCEQNLNHDAMYWYRQDPGQGLRLIYYSQIVNDFQKGDIAEGYSVSREKKESFPLTVTSAQKNPTAFYLCASSMGPLAPLHFGNGTRLTVT.